The sequence of this T cell receptor (beta chain) was determined in a study of a mutant IDH1 vaccine in newly diagnosed glioma. The wider study: Eight vaccine injections were given to patients in weeks 1, 3, 5, 7, 11, 15, 19 and 23. Former treatment meant radiotherapy, temozolomide, or both; the majority had gotten both.

Here immunoSEQ multiplex PCR was the method, and the copy in TCRdb shows in-frame clones only, minus some. Of 34,000 or so clones detected, just under 80% appear once; the ten largest clones hold over 20%. Study conclusions and caveats: The authors found pseudoprogression apparently unrelated to changes in top peripheral T cell clonotypes.

Looked up from germline, CDR1 is SGHDT and CDR2 is YYEEEE. The germline V and J ends were trimmed by 1 base and 0 bases, with 8 bases remaining between them. The CDR3 extends over 15 amino acids. Time point described: week 11, during vaccination. Each dose of the vaccine consisted of 300 ug of mutant IDH1 20-mer peptide, with topical imiquimod. Donor diagnoses consisted of new WHO grade 3 or 4 IDH1-mutant, ATRX-lost astrocytomas. This clone is a singleton in its sample. No antigen is known for it. The source material was PBMCs, sampled from a glioma patient whose treatment included an IDH1 peptide vaccine. The chain joins TRBV5-6 to TRBJ1-5, with D unresolved. The receptor comes from a man aged 30 to 45 with glioma. CDR3: CASSLWQISNQPQHF. CDR3 DNA: TGTGCCAGCAGCTTGTGGCAGATTAGCAATCAGCCCCAGCATTTT. The full variable domain, completed using reference TRBV5-6 and TRBJ1-5, is DAGVTQSPTHLIKTRGQQVTLRCSPKSGHDTVSWYQQALGQGPQFIFQYYEEEERQRGNFPDRFSGHQFPNYSSELNVNALLLGDSALYLCASSLWQISNQPQHFGDGTRLSIL.